This TCR beta chain stems from a study of persistence of HIV-infected CD4 T cells. This was the immunoSEQ version 4 assay in survey mode. Data came from immunoSEQ multiplex PCR; TCRdb stores just in-frame clones and leaves some out. This table holds about 40,000 clones, 75% to 80% found once. Trimming took 0 bases from V and 3 from J; bases not matched to a gene: 10. CDR1 and CDR2 from the germline V gene are SGHNT and YYREEE (reference sequence). The CDR3 sequence is 18 residues long. Regarding the study as a whole: TCR analyses could not target the rare provirus-carrying CMV-responding cells.

This clone came up once. Its specificity is unknown. An overlapping HIV-1 Gag peptide pool stimulated these cells at about 1 ug/peptide/mL. CD40L/CD69 double-negative CD45RO-high memory CD4+ T cells were collected. The clonotype comes from an adult man with HIV who was CMV-seropositive. Here the sequenced sample was CD4+ T cells sorted from PBMCs after roughly 18-hour stimulation, taken from a patient who received antiretroviral therapy. The chain combines TRBV5-4 with TRBJ2-3; 10 bases are a match to TRBD2. CDR3 coding DNA: TGTGCCAGCAGCTTGGAAAAAATAGCGGGGGGAAGAACAGATACGCAGTATTTT. This codes for CASSLEKIAGGRTDTQYF.